This record concerns one T cell receptor beta chain sequence. Generated by immunoSEQ multiplex PCR, the TCRdb table keeps only in-frame clones and is missing some. The data hold approximately 91,000 clones, with around 90% observed a single time. The sample is drawn from a study of OX40 agonist ivuxolimab in advanced cancers. Overall study context: Past anti-PD-1, anti-PD-L1 or anti-CTLA-4 therapy was accepted, and 40% had received some.

The germline CDR1 and CDR2 sequences are KGHSH and LQKENI. CDR3 length equals 15 residues. J was trimmed by 3 bases and V by 4 bases; bases with no gene match: 6. The TCR originated in an adult with an advanced solid tumor such as melanoma, head and neck, liver or kidney cancer. This specimen consisted of CD4+ or CD8+ T cells sorted from blood, obtained in a trial of the OX40 agonist ivuxolimab. This chain joins TRBV18 and TRBJ1-2; 9 bases fit TRBD1. CDR3 in DNA: TGTGCCAGCTCACAAGGGACAGGGAGCTACTATGGCTACACCTTC. Encoded protein: CASSQGTGSYYGYTF. Full variable domain (outside the CDR3, taken from reference TRBV18 and TRBJ1-2): NAGVMQNPRHLVRRRGQEARLRCSPMKGHSHVYWYRQLPEEGLKFMVYLQKENIIDESGMPKERFSAEFPKEGPSILRIQQVVRGDSAAYFCASSQGTGSYYGYTFGSGTRLTVV.